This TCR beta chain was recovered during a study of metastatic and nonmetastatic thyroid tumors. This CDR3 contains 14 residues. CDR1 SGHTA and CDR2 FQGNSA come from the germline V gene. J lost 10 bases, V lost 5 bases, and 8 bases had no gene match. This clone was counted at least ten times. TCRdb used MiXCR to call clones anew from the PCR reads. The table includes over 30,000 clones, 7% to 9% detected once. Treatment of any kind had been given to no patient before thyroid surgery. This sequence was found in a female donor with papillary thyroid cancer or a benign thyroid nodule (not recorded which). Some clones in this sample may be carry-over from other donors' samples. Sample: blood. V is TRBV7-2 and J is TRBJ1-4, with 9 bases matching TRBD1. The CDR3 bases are TGTGCCAGCAGCCGTGCCTGGACAGGGGCAAAACTGTTTTTT. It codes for CASSRAWTGAKLFF.